This TCR beta chain was sequenced during a study of regulatory T cells in long-lasting Graves disease. The wider study: Treatment with antithyroid drugs for over 5 years, together with positive TSH receptor antibodies, meant persistent Graves' disease.

V dropped 6 bases and J dropped 3; count of bases not matched to a gene: 9. CDR3 size: 15 residues. Germline V lookup: CDR1 SGHTA, CDR2 FQGNSA. Time point here: persistent/refractory GD, antithyroid drugs over 5 years with positive TRAb. Researchers made the TCR library from RNA that was extracted from PBMCs. Peripheral blood, Nine milliliters per patient, was collected in EDTA tubes. TCR beta libraries were built with iRepertoire HTBI primers and Arm-PCR of CDR3 regions. TCRdb itself ran the multiplex PCR reads through MiXCR, one entry per CDR3 protein. Of approximately 440,000 distinct CDR3 sequences listed, around 24% are singletons.

This TCR was sampled from a female donor with Graves disease. The chain couples TRBV7-2 to TRBJ2-7; 9 bases match TRBD2. The starting material was peripheral blood mononuclear cells (PBMCs), obtained when the disease was refractory, from a patient treated with antithyroid drugs. Here the CDR3 reads CASSFYPSGDYEQYF. For the CDR3, the DNA is TGTGCCAGCAGTTTTTATCCTAGCGGGGACTACGAGCAGTACTTC.